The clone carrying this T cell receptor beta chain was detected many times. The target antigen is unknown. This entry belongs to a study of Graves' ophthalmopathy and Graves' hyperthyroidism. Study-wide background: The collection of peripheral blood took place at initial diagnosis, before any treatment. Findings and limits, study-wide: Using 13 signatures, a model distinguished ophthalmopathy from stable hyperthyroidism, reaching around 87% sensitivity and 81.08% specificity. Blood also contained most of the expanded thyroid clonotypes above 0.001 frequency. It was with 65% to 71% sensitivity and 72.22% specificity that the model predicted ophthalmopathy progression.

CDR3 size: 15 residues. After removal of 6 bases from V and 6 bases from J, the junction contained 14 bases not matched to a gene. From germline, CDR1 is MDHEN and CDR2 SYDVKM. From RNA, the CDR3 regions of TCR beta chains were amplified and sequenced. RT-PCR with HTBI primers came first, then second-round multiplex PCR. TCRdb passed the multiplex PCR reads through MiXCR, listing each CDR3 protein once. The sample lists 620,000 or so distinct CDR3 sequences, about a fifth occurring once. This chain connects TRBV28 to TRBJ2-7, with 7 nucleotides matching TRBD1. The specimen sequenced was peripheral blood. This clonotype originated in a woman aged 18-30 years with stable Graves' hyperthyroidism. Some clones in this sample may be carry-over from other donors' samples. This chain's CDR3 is CASRQSLTGSGEQYF. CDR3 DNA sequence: TGTGCCAGCAGACAATCGTTGACAGGGTCCGGCGAGCAGTACTTC. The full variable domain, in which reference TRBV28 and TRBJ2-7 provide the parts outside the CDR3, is DVKVTQSSRYLVKRTGEKVFLECVQDMDHENMFWYRQDPGLGLRLIYFSYDVKMKEKGDIPEGYSVSREKKERFSLILESASTNQTSMYLCASRQSLTGSGEQYFGPGTRLTVT.